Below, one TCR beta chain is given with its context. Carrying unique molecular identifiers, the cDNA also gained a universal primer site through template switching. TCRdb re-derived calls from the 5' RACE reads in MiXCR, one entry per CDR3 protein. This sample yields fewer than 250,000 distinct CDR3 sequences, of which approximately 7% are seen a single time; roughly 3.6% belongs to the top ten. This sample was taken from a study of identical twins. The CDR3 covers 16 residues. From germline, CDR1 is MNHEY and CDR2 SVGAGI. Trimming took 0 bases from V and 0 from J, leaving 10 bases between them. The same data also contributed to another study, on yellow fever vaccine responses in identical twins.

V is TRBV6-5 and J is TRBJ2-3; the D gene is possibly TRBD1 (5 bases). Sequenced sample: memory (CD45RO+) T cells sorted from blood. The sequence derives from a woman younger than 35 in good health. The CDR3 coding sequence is TGTGCCAGCAGTTACTCGGGGCTGACTAGCACAGATACGCAGTATTTT. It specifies CASSYSGLTSTDTQYF.